These 28 T cell receptor beta chains were all obtained from the same sample, sequenced in a study of memory CD4+ T cells and cytomegalovirus serostatus. Assay used: immunoSEQ multiplex PCR; TCRdb lists only in-frame clones, some missing. The sample contains 25,000 to 35,000 clones, 75% to 85% of which appear only once. The sort gate was single viable CD3+CD4+CD8-CD45RO+ cells for memory CD4+ T cells. The sequenced material came from memory CD4+ T cells from blood. These receptors originate from an adult in good health and CMV-seronegative.

The chain employs TRBV6-1 and TRBJ1-6; no clear D. V lost 2 bases and J lost 7, with 12 bases in between. The germline V gene has CDR1 MNHNS and CDR2 SASEGT. This CDR3 is 15 amino acids long. This chain's CDR3 is CASSELRTQNSPLHF. The CDR3, as DNA: TGTGCCAGCAGTGAACTTAGGACGCAAAATTCACCCCTCCACTTT.

The chain is built from TRBV5-1 and TRBJ1-2; 8 positions match TRBD1. J was trimmed by 1 base and V by 3 bases; bases with no gene match: 5. In germline, CDR1 is SGHRS, CDR2 YFSETQ. The CDR3 loop spans 15 amino acids. The CDR3 nucleotides are TGCGCCAGCAGCTCGGGACAGGTCCTTAACTATGGCTACACCTTC. Encoded protein: CASSSGQVLNYGYTF.

The J gene is TRBJ2-2, the V gene TRBV27; a possible D gene is TRBD2 (5 bases). Trimming stripped 1 base from V and 6 bases from J, with 12 bases between. Germline V gene sequence: CDR1 MNHEY, CDR2 SMNVEV (reference sequence). The CDR3 is 15 amino acids. CDR3 sequence: CASSLYSGVAGELFF. As DNA, the CDR3 is TGTGCCAGCAGTTTATACAGCGGCGTAGCCGGGGAGCTGTTTTTT.

The chain is built from TRBV30 and TRBJ2-7, with 8 bases fitting TRBD1. The CDR3 is 14 amino acids. V lost 0 bases to trimming and J lost 4 bases; unmatched junction nucleotides: 5. The germline CDR1 and CDR2 sequences are GTSNPN and SVGIG (reference sequence). The CDR3 DNA is TGTGCCTGGAGTGTACAGGGGGGCGGGTACGAGCAGTACTTC. Translating it yields CAWSVQGGGYEQYF.

This clone showed up just a few times. V gene TRBV25-1 combines with J gene TRBJ1-6; 8 bases are a match to TRBD1. The V gene's germline CDR1 is MGHDK and CDR2 SYGVNS. The CDR3 spans 14 residues. With V trimmed by 5 bases and J by 10 bases, 7 bases remained unmatched. The CDR3 loop reads CASSQTGAGSPLHF. DNA for the CDR3: TGTGCCAGCAGTCAGACAGGGGCCGGATCACCCCTCCACTTT.

The chain joins TRBV2 to TRBJ2-3; 11 nucleotides line up with TRBD2. Germline CDR1 SNHLY, CDR2 FYNNEI. This CDR3 comprises 15 residues. The V gene end was trimmed by 4 bases and the J gene end by 5 bases; junction bases not matched to a gene: 5. CDR3 sequence (DNA): TGTGCCAGCAGTGGTATAGCGGGGGGGCGAGATACGCAGTATTTT. Its translation is CASSGIAGGRDTQYF.

The chain uses TRBV30 and TRBJ2-3; no definite D call. CDR3 length: 11 amino acids. V was clipped by 5 bases and J by 4 bases, with 7 bases between them. In germline, CDR1 is GTSNPN, CDR2 SVGIG (reference sequence). The CDR3 DNA follows: TGTGCCTGGTCCTGGGCAGATACGCAGTATTTT. It codes for CAWSWADTQYF.

J is TRBJ2-7 and V is TRBV6-6; D is ambiguous. Germline values: CDR1 MNHNY, CDR2 SVGAGI (reference sequence). This CDR3 has 12 amino acids. V lost 6 bases and J lost 0, with 6 bases in between. CDR3 nucleotide sequence: TGTGCCAGCAGGCCTGACTCCTACGAGCAGTACTTC. It translates to CASRPDSYEQYF.

CDR3 protein: CASSQDPVVGYYGYTF. CDR3 DNA: TGCGCCAGCAGCCAAGATCCCGTGGTCGGATACTATGGCTACACCTTC. V is TRBV4-3 and J is TRBJ1-2; no firm D call. Trimming removed 0 bases from V and 3 bases from J, with 14 bases in between. Looked up from germline, CDR1 is LGHNA and CDR2 is YSLEER. The CDR3 runs 16 residues.

The chain recombines TRBV19 with TRBJ1-2; D not certain. CDR3 length: 14 amino acids. The germline V and J ends were trimmed by 6 bases and 5 bases, with 16 bases remaining between them. Germline V lookup: CDR1 LNHDA, CDR2 SQIVND (reference sequence). The CDR3 loop reads CASRLTRGGYGYTF. The CDR3 region has the DNA TGTGCCAGTAGGTTGACGCGGGGAGGGTATGGCTACACCTTC.

This sequence joins TRBV7-8 and TRBJ2-7; 12 nucleotides line up with TRBD2. Germline V gives CDR1 SGHVS, CDR2 FQNEAQ. The J segment lost 4 bases and the V segment lost 4 bases, leaving 8 bases of the junction unmatched. This CDR3 comprises 16 residues. The CDR3 is CASSSSGGVVMYEQYF. In DNA form, the CDR3 reads TGTGCCAGCAGCTCTAGCGGGGGGGTTGTTATGTACGAGCAGTACTTC. The full variable domain, in which reference TRBV7-8 and TRBJ2-7 provide the parts outside the CDR3, is GAGVSQSPRYKVAKRGQDVALRCDPISGHVSLFWYQQALGQGPEFLTYFQNEAQLDKSGLPSDRFFAERPEGSVSTLKIQRTQQEDSAVYLCASSSSGGVVMYEQYFGPGTRLTVT.

A single count supports this clone. J is TRBJ1-1 and V is TRBV11-2; D unresolved. Trimming pared 0 bases from V and 4 bases from J, leaving 15 bases between. This CDR3 region has 16 residues. Germline CDR1 is SGHAT and CDR2 is FQNNGV. Here the CDR3 reads CASSLEFARLGTEAFF. CDR3 DNA sequence: TGTGCCAGCAGCTTAGAGTTTGCCAGGTTGGGCACTGAAGCTTTCTTT.

The J gene is TRBJ1-2, the V gene TRBV5-1; 7 bases match TRBD1. Germline trimming cut 5 bases from V and 3 bases from J; bases unmatched to any gene: 10. This CDR3 comprises 15 residues. CDR1 is SGHRS and CDR2 is YFSETQ in the germline V gene. The CDR3 region has the DNA TGCGCCAGCAGATGGGACGTCGGGACAGACTATGGCTACACCTTC. Amino acid sequence: CASRWDVGTDYGYTF.

The chain recombines TRBV27 with TRBJ1-2; TRBD1 might be the D (5 bases). The ends were cut back, 4 bases at V and 7 bases at J, with 13 bases in the middle. Germline V CDR1 and CDR2: MNHEY, SMNVEV (reference sequence). CDR3 length equals 13 residues. CDR3 loop: CASSSYRTPGYTF. DNA of the CDR3: TGTGCCAGCAGTTCCTACAGGACCCCTGGCTACACCTTC.

The genes are TRBV5-1 and TRBJ2-2, with 9 bases that match TRBD1. The V and J ends lost 2 bases and 6 bases, in that order; junction bases with no gene match: 11. The germline CDR1 and CDR2 sequences are SGHRS and YFSETQ. This CDR3 spans 17 amino acids. The CDR3, as DNA: TGCGCCAGCAGCTTCGGTGGACAGGGGTTGGGATCCGGGGAGCTGTTTTTT. Translation: CASSFGGQGLGSGELFF.

This CDR3 is CASSSRTLSQETQYF. The DNA for the CDR3 is TGCGCCAGCAGCTCCAGGACTCTCTCCCAAGAGACCCAGTACTTC. The chain links TRBV5-1 to TRBJ2-5; tentative D call: TRBD2 (5 bases). Trimming took off 3 bases at V and 1 base at J, with 13 bases between the two ends. CDR3 length: 15 amino acids. Per germline, CDR1 SGHRS and CDR2 YFSETQ.

This clone was found once. The chain links TRBV2 to TRBJ1-3, with 7 bases matching TRBD1. Germline CDR1 SNHLY, CDR2 FYNNEI. This CDR3 has 14 amino acids. J gave up 2 bases and V 5 bases, and 3 bases lay outside the gene matches. CDR3 loop: CASSPGTAGNTIYF. The CDR3 DNA reads as TGTGCCAGCAGTCCTGGGACAGCTGGAAACACCATATATTTT.

This rearrangement joins TRBV30 to TRBJ1-2; D is unclear. Trimming removed 0 bases from V and 4 bases from J, with 6 bases in between. From germline, CDR1 is GTSNPN and CDR2 SVGIG (reference sequence). There are 12 residues in the CDR3. CDR3 in DNA: TGTGCCTGGAGTGTAGTTGGCTATGGCTACACCTTC. Translation gives CAWSVVGYGYTF.

The chain couples TRBV28 to TRBJ1-2; 7 nucleotides align to TRBD1. Unmatched junction bases numbered 11, after V lost 5 bases and J lost 8 bases. Germline CDR1 reads MDHEN; CDR2 reads SYDVKM. The CDR3 has 14 amino acids. The CDR3 loop reads CASSPLGQSSGYTF. The CDR3 DNA reads TGTGCCAGCAGTCCGCTGGGACAGTCGTCCGGCTACACCTTC.

This chain links TRBV29-1 with TRBJ1-2; possibly TRBD1 for D (6 bases). V lost 3 bases, J lost 0 bases, and 8 bases lay in between. The CDR3 is 13 residues long. Germline values: CDR1 SQVTM, CDR2 ANQGSEA. The CDR3 region is CSVERTANYGYTF. In DNA, the CDR3 is TGCAGCGTTGAGAGGACAGCTAACTATGGCTACACCTTC.

This chain links TRBV6-1 with TRBJ2-1; D is tentatively TRBD1 or TRBD2 (6 bases each). Germline loops: CDR1 MNHNS, CDR2 SASEGT. This CDR3 is built from 15 residues. The V gene lost 8 bases and the J gene lost 1 base, with 15 bases spanning the gap. CDR3 nucleotides: TGTGCCAGCGAGGAGGGGGGAGTATCCTACAATGAGCAGTTCTTC. Protein product: CASEEGGVSYNEQFF.

This sequence joins TRBV5-1 and TRBJ2-3; D unresolved. CDR3 length: 18 amino acids. Trimming removed 1 base at V and 4 bases at J, with 22 bases between. The germline CDR1 and CDR2 sequences are SGHRS and YFSETQ. The CDR3, as DNA: TGCGCCAGCAGCTTGCGGAACCAACTCCTCGTGGGTCCAGATACGCAGTATTTT. This sequence encodes CASSLRNQLLVGPDTQYF.

This clone turned up a few times. The gene calls are TRBV5-8 and TRBJ1-1; D might be TRBD1 (6 bases). Germline V CDR1 and CDR2: SGHTS, YDEGEE. CDR3 length: 14 residues. V was pared by 0 bases and J by 4 bases, with 10 bases between. The CDR3 nucleotides are TGTGCCAGCAGCTTGGGCCAGGGGATCACTGAAGCTTTCTTT. This translates into CASSLGQGITEAFF.

The chain carries TRBV2 and TRBJ1-6; D is unresolved. The CDR3 spans 16 residues. Germline loops: CDR1 SNHLY, CDR2 FYNNEI. V shed 5 bases and J shed 4 bases, with 15 bases lying between them. CDR3 nucleotides: TGTGCCAGCAGTCACACGGCAAAACGGTATAATTCACCCCTCCACTTT. Translating it yields CASSHTAKRYNSPLHF.

The genes are TRBV6-5 and TRBJ1-6; D is unclear. CDR3 length: 12 amino acids. Per the germline V gene, CDR1 is MNHEY and CDR2 is SVGAGI. Trimming pared 7 bases from V and 11 bases from J, leaving 12 bases between. CDR3 sequence reads: CASKEPGTPLHF. In DNA form, the CDR3 reads TGTGCCAGCAAAGAACCGGGCACACCCCTCCACTTT.

The chain carries TRBV11-2 and TRBJ2-5, with D perhaps TRBD2 (6 bases). With 3 bases removed from V and 1 base from J, the gap between germline ends came to 21 bases. This CDR3 spans 18 amino acids. CDR1 and CDR2 (germline): SGHAT, FQNNGV. DNA for the CDR3: TGTGCCAGCAGCTTCTACCGAAGGGCGGGGTCAGCCCAAGAGACCCAGTACTTC. Encoded protein: CASSFYRRAGSAQETQYF. Complete variable domain (other parts from reference TRBV11-2 and TRBJ2-5): EAGVAQSPRYKIIEKRQSVAFWCNPISGHATLYWYQQILGQGPKLLIQFQNNGVVDDSQLPKDRFSAERLKGVDSTLKIQPAKLEDSAVYLCASSFYRRAGSAQETQYFGPGTRLLVL.

This clone was found once. This chain joins TRBV5-1 and TRBJ2-1; 8 bases map to TRBD2. The CDR3 has 15 amino acids. Germline values: CDR1 SGHRS, CDR2 YFSETQ. Trimming at V came to 7 bases and at J to 5 bases, leaving 11 bases not matched to a gene. As DNA, the CDR3 is TGCGCCAGCGGCCTCTCAACGGGGGGGAACAATGAGCAGTTCTTC. Encoded protein: CASGLSTGGNNEQFF.

The chain carries TRBV27 and TRBJ2-1; tentative D call: TRBD1 (6 bases). Germline V gene data show CDR1 as MNHEY and CDR2 as SMNVEV (reference sequence). This CDR3 is 14 amino acids long. The ends were cut back, 8 bases at V and 7 bases at J, with 18 bases in the middle. The CDR3 loop reads CASQGTPSRNEQFF. In DNA form, the CDR3 reads TGTGCCAGCCAGGGGACACCCAGTCGGAATGAGCAGTTCTTC.